These 18 T cell receptor beta chains were all obtained from the same sample, sequenced in a study of Graves' ophthalmopathy and Graves' hyperthyroidism. Investigators amplified TCR beta CDR3 regions from RNA transcripts. The library came from an HTBI-primed first-round RT-PCR and a second-round multiplex PCR. Via MiXCR, TCRdb re-called the multiplex PCR reads, giving one row per CDR3 protein. This sample has some 410,000 distinct CDR3 sequences; around a fifth occur once, and the top ten carry more than 2.5%. The sample taken for sequencing was peripheral blood. Every receptor here comes from a woman between 18 and 29 years old with stable Graves' hyperthyroidism.

The chain joins TRBV4-2 to TRBJ2-7; D is ambiguous. The germline V and J ends were trimmed by 0 bases and 4 bases, with 13 bases remaining between them. Germline V gene data show CDR1 as LGHNA and CDR2 as YNFKEQ. CDR3 length: 15 residues. CDR3 bases: TGTGCCAGCAGCCAAGATGAAGTGGGCCGTTACGAGCAGTACTTC. Encoded protein: CASSQDEVGRYEQYF.

This clonotype was found many times. The genes are TRBV12-3 or TRBV12-4 and TRBJ1-5; 9 nucleotides align to TRBD1. The CDR3 is 17 residues long. The ends lost 1 base at V and 4 bases at J; junction bases unmatched: 8. Here the CDR3 reads CASSLGDRGSINQPQHF. The CDR3 nucleotides read TGTGCCAGCAGTTTAGGTGACAGGGGGTCAATTAATCAGCCCCAGCATTTT.

This rearrangement joins TRBV12-3 or TRBV12-4 to TRBJ1-6, with D possibly TRBD1 on 6 matching bases. The CDR3 contains 15 residues. V shed 5 bases and J shed 7 bases, with 15 bases lying between them. CDR3 sequence: CASSPAGALNSPLHF. The CDR3 bases are TGTGCCAGCAGTCCAGCAGGGGCCTTAAATTCACCCCTCCACTTT.

This clonotype was observed many times. This rearrangement joins TRBV11-2 to TRBJ2-4; D gene unclear. The CDR3 runs 16 residues. Germline V CDR1 and CDR2: SGHAT, FQNNGV. The ends were cut back, 4 bases at V and 0 bases at J, with 13 bases in the middle. This CDR3 reads CASSSGDLLAKNIQYF. CDR3 coding DNA: TGTGCCAGCAGCTCGGGCGATCTCCTAGCCAAAAACATTCAGTACTTC.

There are many counts of this clonotype. This chain joins TRBV12-3 or TRBV12-4 and TRBJ2-7; no clear D. CDR3 size: 14 residues. V lost 7 bases, J lost 7 bases, and 20 bases lay in between. In DNA form, the CDR3 reads TGTGCCAGCACCCTCGGGCCTACTTCCAAGGAGCAGTACTTC. This sequence encodes CASTLGPTSKEQYF.

This clonotype was counted many times. The genes are TRBV20-1 and TRBJ2-7, with D tentatively TRBD1 (5 bases). V was clipped by 0 bases and J by 1 base, with 7 bases between them. This CDR3 region has 13 residues. Germline V gene data show CDR1 as DFQATT and CDR2 as SNEGSKA (reference sequence). The CDR3: CSARETVSYEQYF. DNA for the CDR3: TGCAGTGCTAGAGAGACAGTTTCCTACGAGCAGTACTTC.

This clonotype was seen just once. V is TRBV11-2 and J is TRBJ1-1; 7 nucleotides match TRBD1. Germline trimming cut 3 bases from V and 6 bases from J; bases unmatched to any gene: 13. CDR3 size: 16 residues. The V gene's germline CDR1 is SGHAT and CDR2 FQNNGV. As DNA, the CDR3 is TGTGCCAGCAGCTTGGGGGTCCCTACAGGGGCTGCTGAAGCTTTCTTT. It translates to CASSLGVPTGAAEAFF. Combining the CDR3 with reference TRBV11-2 and TRBJ1-1 gives the whole variable domain EAGVAQSPRYKIIEKRQSVAFWCNPISGHATLYWYQQILGQGPKLLIQFQNNGVVDDSQLPKDRFSAERLKGVDSTLKIQPAKLEDSAVYLCASSLGVPTGAAEAFFGQGTRLTVV.

This clonotype was recorded at least ten times. The J gene is TRBJ2-5, the V gene TRBV10-3; D remains unclear. Germline CDR1 is ENHRY and CDR2 is SYGVKD. Trimming stripped 0 bases from V and 5 bases from J, with 10 bases between. The length of the CDR3 is 14 residues. The CDR3 DNA is TGTGCCATCAGTGAGTCGCTAGGGTGGGAGACCCAGTACTTC. Translating gives CAISESLGWETQYF.

This clonotype was detected many times. This chain's CDR3 is CSASISGVSSYEQYF. The CDR3 DNA reads as TGCAGTGCTAGTATTAGCGGGGTGAGCTCCTACGAGCAGTACTTC. The chain uses TRBV20-1 and TRBJ2-7, with 8 nucleotides matching TRBD2. Germline V lookup: CDR1 DFQATT, CDR2 SNEGSKA (reference sequence). With V trimmed by 3 bases and J by 0 bases, 7 bases remained unmatched. The CDR3 loop spans 15 amino acids.

There are many counts of this clonotype. V usage is TRBV6-1 and J usage is TRBJ2-5; 7 bases agree with TRBD2. The CDR3 consists of 13 residues. Germline assignment: CDR1 MNHNS and CDR2 SASEGT. With 5 bases clipped from V and 5 bases from J, the junction kept 5 bases outside the gene matches. In nucleotides, the CDR3 is TGTGCCAGCAGTCGCGGGGGAAGGGAGACCCAGTACTTC. Translating it yields CASSRGGRETQYF.

In this sample, this clonotype turned up many times. The rearrangement joins TRBV18 to TRBJ1-1; D is perhaps TRBD1 (5 bases). The germline V gene has CDR1 KGHSH and CDR2 LQKENI. With 3 bases removed from V and 4 bases from J, the gap between germline ends came to 12 bases. CDR3 size: 14 residues. This chain's CDR3 is CASSPPIDSTEAFF. The CDR3, as DNA: TGTGCCAGCTCACCTCCTATCGACAGCACTGAAGCTTTCTTT. Supplemented by reference TRBV18 and TRBJ1-1, the full variable domain reads NAGVMQNPRHLVRRRGQEARLRCSPMKGHSHVYWYRQLPEEGLKFMVYLQKENIIDESGMPKERFSAEFPKEGPSILRIQQVVRGDSAAYFCASSPPIDSTEAFFGQGTRLTVV.

This clonotype has ten or more counts. The rearrangement joins TRBV3-1 to TRBJ1-2, with TRBD1 identical over 10 bases. CDR1 and CDR2 (germline): LGHDT, YNNKEL (reference sequence). With V trimmed by 2 bases and J by 6 bases, 9 bases remained unmatched. The CDR3 sequence is 16 residues long. The CDR3 region is CASSQRPGQGRNGYTF. The DNA of the CDR3 is TGTGCCAGCAGCCAAAGACCGGGACAGGGGAGGAATGGCTACACCTTC.

The chain uses TRBV5-1 and TRBJ2-5; 12 bases align to TRBD1. V shed 4 bases and J 5 bases; nucleotides not matched to a gene: 6. The V gene's germline CDR1 is SGHRS and CDR2 YFSETQ. The CDR3 contains 15 residues. CDR3 nucleotides: TGCGCCAGCAGCATGGGACAGGGGGCCTCGGAGACCCAGTACTTC. Protein sequence: CASSMGQGASETQYF.

In this sample, this clonotype turned up many times. The chain combines TRBV29-1 with TRBJ1-1; no clear D gene. In germline, CDR1 is SQVTM, CDR2 ANQGSEA. V was pared by 0 bases and J by 11 bases, with 7 bases between. The CDR3 totals 10 residues. The CDR3 reads CSVEEVRAFF. In nucleotides, the CDR3 is TGCAGCGTTGAAGAGGTCCGGGCTTTCTTT.

This clonotype was counted ten times or more. V and J are TRBV6-2 or TRBV6-3 and TRBJ2-7; D gene uncertain. Trimming cost V 2 bases and J 5 bases, with 4 bases left between them. The length of the CDR3 is 11 residues. Germline V gene data show CDR1 as MNHEY and CDR2 as SVGEGT. The CDR3 region is CASSYENEQYF. The CDR3 nucleotides read TGTGCCAGCAGTTACGAGAACGAGCAGTACTTC.

This clonotype was seen ten or more times. The junction departs from germline at one end; a sequencing error may be responsible. The chain uses TRBV6-1 and TRBJ2-7, with 8 bases matching TRBD2. Per the germline V gene, CDR1 is MNHNS and CDR2 is SASEGT. The CDR3 length is 16 residues. For the CDR3, the DNA is TGTGCCAGCAGGGGTAGTAGCGGGACGACCTCCCACGAGCAGTACTTC. Translation: CASRGSSGTTSHEQYF.

This clonotype came up many times. The V gene is TRBV2, the J gene TRBJ1-1, with D uncertain. The CDR3 length is 13 residues. Per the germline V gene, CDR1 is SNHLY and CDR2 is FYNNEI. V was trimmed by 5 bases and J by 6 bases, leaving 13 bases between them. The DNA for the CDR3 is TGTGCCAGCAGTAAATTCAAGGAGGCTGAAGCTTTCTTT. This translates into CASSKFKEAEAFF.

This clonotype was picked up many times. The gene calls are TRBV7-9 and TRBJ2-7; D gene uncertain. V was cut by 7 bases and J by 4 bases, with 8 bases left in between. The CDR3 is 11 residues long. Per the germline V gene, CDR1 is SEHNR and CDR2 is FQNEAQ (reference sequence). This CDR3 reads CASTAAYEQYF. The CDR3 DNA sequence: TGTGCCAGCACCGCAGCTTACGAGCAGTACTTC.